These 30 T cell receptor beta chains originate from one sample sequenced in a study of post-analysis software for immune sequencing data. Study-level results: Among 5 or 6 TRBV segments more frequent in patients than controls were TRBV5-6, TRBV5-1 and TRBV20-1.

The antigens for these receptors are not known. Tagging with unique molecular identifiers was a feature of the TCR beta cDNA libraries. TCRdb redid the calling of the PCR reads with MiXCR, one entry per CDR3 protein. The sample shows a few hundred thousand distinct CDR3 sequences, around 33% of them seen only once. The source material was blood. The receptor source for this set is a girl aged 10 to 17 with multiple sclerosis.

This clonotype was found a few times. This sequence joins TRBV5-1 and TRBJ2-7; TRBD2 is a possible D gene (5 bases). The CDR3 spans 14 residues. Trimming removed 4 bases at V and 4 bases at J, with 15 bases between. Germline V lookup: CDR1 SGHRS, CDR2 YFSETQ. CDR3 sequence (DNA): TGCGCCAGCAGCCCCGGACTGATCGGGTACGAGCAGTACTTC. Its translation is CASSPGLIGYEQYF.

V and J are TRBV6-2 or TRBV6-3 and TRBJ2-4; 8 bases map to TRBD1. The J call may be incorrect, as the DNA end agrees better with TRBJ2-7. Germline V gene lookup returns CDR1 MNHEY and CDR2 SVGEGT. This CDR3 contains 17 residues. The CDR3 sequence is CASSQEAGGFLVDEQYF. The DNA for the CDR3 is TGTGCCAGCAGTCAAGAGGCAGGGGGCTTCCTAGTCGACGAGCAGTACTTC.

The gene calls are TRBV7-2 and TRBJ1-1; TRBD1 might be the D (5 bases). CDR3 size: 16 residues. Trimming pared 5 bases from V and 1 base from J, leaving 17 bases between. Germline lookup yields CDR1 SGHTA and CDR2 FQGNSA. The CDR3 protein is CASSPTAGVGNTEAFF. The CDR3 nucleotides are TGTGCCAGCAGCCCCACGGCGGGGGTGGGGAACACTGAAGCTTTCTTT.

This clonotype was observed a handful of times. V gene TRBV6-1 combines with J gene TRBJ2-7; a possible D gene is TRBD1 (5 bases). The germline V gene encodes CDR1 MNHNS and CDR2 SASEGT. This CDR3 spans 13 amino acids. V gave up 0 bases and J gave up 3 bases, with 6 bases separating them. The CDR3 sequence: CASSEARGYEQYF. The CDR3 DNA follows: TGTGCCAGCAGTGAAGCAAGGGGCTACGAGCAGTACTTC.

This clonotype showed up just a few times. The chain is built from TRBV12-3 or TRBV12-4 and TRBJ2-3, with D possibly TRBD1 on 6 matching bases. The CDR3 runs to 17 residues. V was shortened by 2 bases and J by 4 bases, with 19 bases between the two germline ends. CDR3 sequence (DNA): TGTGCCAGCAGTTTAAGAGACAGGCTAGAACAAGCAGATACGCAGTATTTT. It encodes CASSLRDRLEQADTQYF.

This clonotype was found a few times. This chain joins TRBV6-5 and TRBJ1-2; a weak D match, TRBD1 (5 bases). Germline CDR1 and CDR2: MNHEY and SVGAGI. This CDR3 spans 15 amino acids. V lost 4 bases and J lost 0, with 12 bases in between. CDR3 DNA: TGTGCCAGCAGTTTCTCCGGGGCCTCTAACTATGGCTACACCTTC. Protein product: CASSFSGASNYGYTF.

Comment on this clonotype: One junction end disagrees with the germline gene, perhaps due to a read error. The V and J genes are TRBV6-5 and TRBJ2-3, with no clear D. CDR1 MNHEY and CDR2 SVGAGI come from the germline V gene. The CDR3 is 15 amino acids. CDR3 amino acids: CASSYSTHGGDMQYF. The CDR3 DNA reads as TGTGCCAGCAGTTACTCGACCCACGGTGGAGATATGCAGTATTTT.

This clonotype was seen only a few times. The genes are TRBV7-2 and TRBJ2-7; D is ambiguous. V was cut by 1 base and J by 2 bases, with 6 bases left in between. The CDR3 is made up of 13 amino acids. The germline V gene encodes CDR1 SGHTA and CDR2 FQGNSA. In nucleotides, the CDR3 is TGTGCCAGCAGCTTAGAAAATACCTACGAGCAGTACTTC. Protein: CASSLENTYEQYF.

The rearrangement joins TRBV12-3 or TRBV12-4 to TRBJ1-2, with D tentatively TRBD1 (5 bases). Trimming took off 7 bases at V and 9 bases at J, with 24 bases between the two ends. This CDR3 spans 15 amino acids. As DNA, the CDR3 is TGTGCCAGCACTCTATCCGGGACCGACTTTGGACGCTACACCTTC. As protein: CASTLSGTDFGRYTF.

This clonotype has at least ten counts. At one of its ends the junction is not consistent with the germline gene, which may arise from a read error. The chain combines TRBV5-1 with TRBJ2-1; D ambiguous. CDR1 and CDR2 from the germline V gene are SGHRS and YFSETQ. The CDR3 consists of 13 residues. The CDR3 DNA is TGTGCCAGCAGCTTAGGAGTTTACAATGAGCAGTTCTTC. As protein: CASSLGVYNEQFF.

This clonotype was found a few times. The chain joins TRBV6-2 or TRBV6-3 to TRBJ2-5; no definite D call. Germline V gives CDR1 MNHEY, CDR2 SVGEGT. CDR3 length: 14 residues. Trimming removed 7 bases from V and 2 bases from J, with 14 bases in between. The CDR3 region is CASTSHTDQETQYF. The CDR3 nucleotides are TGTGCCAGCACCTCTCATACGGATCAAGAGACCCAGTACTTC.

The chain recombines TRBV20-1 with TRBJ2-5; D tentatively reads TRBD1 or TRBD2 (5 bases each). V shed 5 bases and J shed 7 bases, with 17 bases lying between them. The V gene's germline CDR1 is DFQATT and CDR2 SNEGSKA (reference sequence). This CDR3 is built from 13 residues. CDR3: CSARGRRTGTQYF. CDR3 coding DNA: TGCAGTGCTCGGGGCAGACGAACCGGGACCCAGTACTTC.

In its sample, this clonotype was seen a few times. The chain recombines TRBV6-5 with TRBJ1-5; tentative D call: TRBD1 (5 bases). This CDR3 is built from 16 residues. Germline V gene data show CDR1 as MNHEY and CDR2 as SVGAGI. Trimming stripped 2 bases from V and 7 bases from J, with 18 bases between. The CDR3: CASSYGRSGRDQPQHF. As DNA, the CDR3 is TGTGCCAGCAGTTACGGACGGTCTGGAAGGGACCAGCCCCAGCATTTT.

The rearrangement uses TRBV2 and TRBJ2-7; 10 bases are a match to TRBD1. The germline CDR1 and CDR2 sequences are SNHLY and FYNNEI. This CDR3 has 13 residues. J gave up 0 bases and V 10 bases, and 3 bases lay outside the gene matches. The CDR3 DNA reads as TGTGCCAAGGGACAGGGGAGCTCCTACGAGCAGTACTTC. Residues: CAKGQGSSYEQYF.

This clonotype was counted between two and nine times. This rearrangement joins TRBV29-1 to TRBJ1-1, with a weak D call TRBD1 (5 bases). There are 10 residues in the CDR3. Germline assignment: CDR1 SQVTM and CDR2 ANQGSEA. The V end lost 7 bases, the J end lost 4 bases, and 7 bases lay between the germline ends. In DNA, the CDR3 is TGCAGCGCTCAGGGCACTGAAGCTTTCTTT. Residues: CSAQGTEAFF.

This chain uses TRBV9 with TRBJ2-7; a weak D match, TRBD2 (5 bases). This CDR3 region has 15 residues. Germline-derived CDR1 and CDR2 are SGDLS and YYNGEE. With 4 bases removed from V and 2 bases from J, the gap between germline ends came to 16 bases. CDR3 bases: TGTGCCAGCAGCCCTCGTTCGGGGTGGACCTACGAGCAGTACTTC. Translation: CASSPRSGWTYEQYF.

This sequence joins TRBV29-1 and TRBJ2-1; D gene uncertain. The germline CDR1 and CDR2 sequences are SQVTM and ANQGSEA. The CDR3 extends over 16 amino acids. V lost 0 bases, J lost 4 bases, and 16 bases lay in between. The CDR3 is CSVEDPYRLPYNEQFF. The CDR3 DNA sequence: TGCAGCGTTGAAGATCCATACAGACTCCCTTACAATGAGCAGTTCTTC.

Note on this clonotype: The conserved closing phenylalanine or tryptophan is absent in this CDR3, likely reflecting a read error. V and J are TRBV3-1 and TRBJ2-1; unclear D gene. The CDR3 length is 12 residues. Trimming left V 4 bases short and J 10 bases short, with 11 bases between. Germline CDR1 reads LGHDT; CDR2 reads YNNKEL (reference sequence). The CDR3 nucleotides read TGTGCCAGCAGCCGATCATCCAGGGAGCAGTTCGTC. It translates to CASSRSSREQFV.

The chain has TRBV5-1 and TRBJ1-1, with D possibly being TRBD1 (5 bases). V was cut by 4 bases and J by 0 bases, with 16 bases left in between. The CDR3 sequence is 16 residues long. Looked up from germline, CDR1 is SGHRS and CDR2 is YFSETQ. Written as DNA, the CDR3 is TGCGCCAGCAGCGGCCGGGGCAGCATCCTGAACACTGAAGCTTTCTTT. Its protein is CASSGRGSILNTEAFF.

The chain uses TRBV27 and TRBJ2-3; 8 positions agree with TRBD1. Trimming removed 5 bases from V and 3 bases from J; junction bases left unmatched: 7. Germline CDR1 MNHEY, CDR2 SMNVEV (reference sequence). This CDR3 region has 15 residues. The CDR3 loop reads CASSTGQGETDTQYF. In DNA, the CDR3 is TGTGCCAGCAGTACCGGACAGGGCGAGACAGATACGCAGTATTTT.

The chain uses TRBV11-2 and TRBJ1-2, with TRBD1 matching over 8 bases. Trimming removed 3 bases from V and 4 bases from J; junction bases left unmatched: 4. From germline, CDR1 is SGHAT and CDR2 FQNNGV. This CDR3 has 14 residues. The CDR3: CASSFRDRTYGYTF. CDR3 DNA sequence: TGTGCCAGCAGCTTCCGGGACAGGACCTATGGCTACACCTTC.

This clonotype was found a few times. The chain couples TRBV12-3 or TRBV12-4 to TRBJ1-5, with 9 bases that match TRBD1. V shed 8 bases and J 6 bases; nucleotides not matched to a gene: 5. This CDR3 is built from 13 residues. CDR3 sequence reads: CASQGQGVQPQHF. The CDR3 bases are TGTGCCAGCCAGGGACAGGGTGTTCAGCCCCAGCATTTT.

Details on this clonotype: At one of its ends the junction is not consistent with the germline gene, which may arise from a read error. The rearrangement joins TRBV18 to TRBJ1-1; the D gene is possibly TRBD1 (5 bases). The CDR3 has 14 amino acids. The germline gives CDR1 KGHSH, CDR2 LQKENI. The CDR3 region is CASSPPGVNTEAFF. The CDR3 DNA sequence: TGTGCCAGCTCCCCACCGGGGGTCAACACTGAAGCTTTCTTT.

The chain combines TRBV20-1 with TRBJ1-1; tentatively, D is TRBD1 (5 bases). The CDR3 spans 14 residues. From germline, CDR1 is DFQATT and CDR2 SNEGSKA (reference sequence). Trimming stripped 5 bases from V and 4 bases from J, with 17 bases between. The CDR3, as DNA: TGCAGTGCTCTTATTGTTGGGGCGGGCACTGAAGCTTTCTTT. Translating it yields CSALIVGAGTEAFF.

The chain has TRBV24-1 and TRBJ2-1, with D maybe TRBD2 (6 bases). This CDR3 comprises 14 residues. Germline lookup yields CDR1 KGHDR and CDR2 SFDVKD. V was cut by 9 bases and J by 10 bases, with 21 bases left in between. The CDR3 DNA is TGTGCCACCTTCGGGACTCCCAGGCTGAAGGAGCAGTTCTTC. Translated, it gives CATFGTPRLKEQFF.

The chain recombines TRBV4-1 with TRBJ1-1; 12 nucleotides line up with TRBD1. The CDR3 is 16 residues long. V shed 5 bases, J shed 1 base, and the junction held 5 bases outside the gene matches. Germline lookup yields CDR1 MGHRA and CDR2 YSYEKL. The CDR3 DNA reads TGCGCCAGCAGCGGTGGGACAGGGGGCAGGAACACTGAAGCTTTCTTT. It translates to CASSGGTGGRNTEAFF.

This clonotype was recorded many times. The chain employs TRBV10-3 and TRBJ2-3; 9 bases are shared with TRBD2. Germline loops: CDR1 ENHRY, CDR2 SYGVKD. This CDR3 has 14 amino acids. V was clipped by 6 bases and J by 4 bases; unmatched bases: 5. The CDR3 is CAISRTSVADTQYF. The DNA of the CDR3 is TGTGCCATCAGCAGGACTAGCGTGGCAGATACGCAGTATTTT.

The J gene is TRBJ2-5, the V gene TRBV3-1; D remains unclear. Germline V gene data show CDR1 as LGHDT and CDR2 as YNNKEL (reference sequence). This CDR3 is 15 amino acids long. The ends were cut back, 1 base at V and 5 bases at J, with 14 bases in the middle. CDR3 amino acids: CASSQVYRSRETQYF. CDR3 coding DNA: TGTGCCAGCAGCCAAGTATATCGCAGTAGGGAGACCCAGTACTTC.

CDR3 sequence reads: CASSPYSGWNNEQFF. As DNA, the CDR3 is TGTGCCAGCAGCCCCTATAGCGGGTGGAACAATGAGCAGTTCTTC. The V and J genes are TRBV7-9 and TRBJ2-1; 7 bases match TRBD2. The CDR3 is 15 amino acids. The V and J ends lost 5 bases and 5 bases, in that order; junction bases with no gene match: 9. Germline V gene lookup returns CDR1 SEHNR and CDR2 FQNEAQ (reference sequence).

This clonotype was found a few times. This chain uses TRBV7-9 with TRBJ1-2; D is undetermined. The CDR3 extends over 14 amino acids. Deletions cut 3 bases from V and 3 bases from J, with 11 bases between. CDR1 is SEHNR and CDR2 is FQNEAQ in the germline V gene (reference sequence). The CDR3 DNA reads TGTGCCAGCAGCTTGGGCAGGAGATACTATGGCTACACCTTC. Translating gives CASSLGRRYYGYTF. Full variable domain (missing parts from reference TRBV7-9 and TRBJ1-2): DTGVSQNPRHKITKRGQNVTFRCDPISEHNRLYWYRQTLGQGPEFLTYFQNEAQLEKSRLLSDRFSAERPKGSFSTLEIQRTEQGDSAMYLCASSLGRRYYGYTFGSGTRLTVV.